Each of the 22 T cell receptor beta chains below was sequenced from the same sample in a study of shared clonotypes between healthy human individuals. Profiled with immunoSEQ multiplex PCR; TCRdb holds only in-frame clones, not every one. Of some 2 million clones in the sample, approximately 94% are singletons; the top ten hold about 1.1%. CD45RO-negative, CCR7-positively selected cells formed the naive CD8 fraction, excluding terminally differentiated effector memory CD45RA+ cells. What was sequenced was naive CD8+ T cells sorted from blood. The receptors here all came from a man aged 18 to 29 in good health.

About this clone: This sample also contains other DNA sequences that code for the same CDR3. This chain uses TRBV4-1 with TRBJ2-7; D call uncertain. The V end was cut by 4 bases, the J end by 4 bases, with 8 bases between. Per germline, CDR1 MGHRA and CDR2 YSYEKL. This CDR3 contains 12 residues. CDR3 DNA sequence: TGCGCCAGCAGCCCACCAGGATACGAGCAGTACTTC. Its protein is CASSPPGYEQYF.

There are a few counts of this clone. Other DNA sequences in the same sample also yield this CDR3. The V and J genes are TRBV7-6 and TRBJ1-5; no reliable D call. Between the trimmed V and J ends, which lost 1 base and 5 bases, there was a span of 6 bases. CDR1 SGHVS and CDR2 FNYEAQ come from the germline V gene. There are 13 residues in the CDR3. This chain's CDR3 is CASSLGGDQPQHF. As DNA, the CDR3 is TGTGCCAGCAGCTTAGGCGGGGATCAGCCCCAGCATTTT.

The CDR3 DNA sequence: TGCGCCAGCAGTGATAGGGAGGGGGCCTCCTACGAGCAGTACTTC. Translated: CASSDREGASYEQYF. This rearrangement joins TRBV10-2 to TRBJ2-7; D might be TRBD1 or TRBD2, each matching 7 bases. CDR3 length equals 15 residues. Trimming stripped 3 bases from V and 0 bases from J, with 12 bases between. The V gene's germline CDR1 is WSHSY and CDR2 SAAADI.

V usage is TRBV29-1 and J usage is TRBJ2-1, with a tentative D call TRBD2 (5 bases). In germline, CDR1 is SQVTM, CDR2 ANQGSEA. This CDR3 region has 14 residues. Trimming shortened V by 6 bases and J by 0 bases, and 12 bases separated the two germline ends. This chain's CDR3 is CSVVLGISYNEQFF. CDR3 DNA: TGCAGCGTGGTACTAGGGATCTCCTACAATGAGCAGTTCTTC.

The J gene is TRBJ1-1, the V gene TRBV27; tentative D call: TRBD1 (5 bases). V lost 5 bases to trimming and J lost 4 bases, with 11 bases between them. Germline CDR1 and CDR2: MNHEY and SMNVEV (reference sequence). The length of the CDR3 is 13 residues. This CDR3 is CASSMTTATEAFF. For the CDR3, the DNA is TGTGCCAGCAGTATGACGACAGCCACTGAAGCTTTCTTT.

J is TRBJ2-7 and V is TRBV4-3; the match to TRBD2 covers 9 bases. This CDR3 is built from 14 residues. In germline, CDR1 is LGHNA, CDR2 YSLEER. Trimming at V came to 4 bases and at J to 6 bases, leaving 7 bases not matched to a gene. This chain's CDR3 is CASSPAGGPSEQYF. CDR3 sequence (DNA): TGCGCCAGCAGCCCCGCGGGAGGGCCCTCCGAGCAGTACTTC.

V and J are TRBV27 and TRBJ2-6; 10 bases are shared with TRBD1. The V gene's germline CDR1 is MNHEY and CDR2 SMNVEV (reference sequence). The ends lost 6 bases at V and 3 bases at J; junction bases unmatched: 17. The CDR3 has 20 residues. The DNA of the CDR3 is TGTGCCAGCAGGATGGCTGCCGCCGGGACAGGGGCCTTTGGGGCCAACGTCCTGACTTTC. Amino acids: CASRMAAAGTGAFGANVLTF.

This clone was counted once. The CDR3 spells CASSLAGAADTQYF. DNA for the CDR3: TGTGCCAGCAGTCTAGCGGGGGCTGCAGATACGCAGTATTTT. The chain has TRBV27 and TRBJ2-3; 10 bases are shared with TRBD2. The CDR3 has 14 residues. Looked up from germline, CDR1 is MNHEY and CDR2 is SMNVEV (reference sequence). V was clipped by 5 bases and J by 4 bases; unmatched bases: 3.

V and J are TRBV9 and TRBJ2-7; the D is unclear. CDR3 length equals 15 residues. The germline V and J ends were trimmed by 2 bases and 0 bases, with 12 bases remaining between them. CDR1 is SGDLS, CDR2 YYNGEE, per germline. CDR3 sequence: CASSVGQDLSYEQYF. In DNA, the CDR3 is TGTGCCAGCAGCGTTGGGCAGGACCTCTCCTACGAGCAGTACTTC.

V gene TRBV2 combines with J gene TRBJ2-5; 7 bases match TRBD2. Per germline, CDR1 SNHLY and CDR2 FYNNEI. Germline trimming cut 1 base from V and 7 bases from J; bases unmatched to any gene: 15. CDR3 length: 17 amino acids. CDR3 protein: CASSEVVGVGGLGTQYF. CDR3 bases: TGTGCCAGCAGTGAAGTAGTAGGTGTCGGGGGGTTGGGGACCCAGTACTTC.

The chain recombines TRBV7-9 with TRBJ1-1, with TRBD1 matching over 8 bases. The germline V gene encodes CDR1 SEHNR and CDR2 FQNEAQ (reference sequence). Unmatched junction bases numbered 8, after V lost 1 base and J lost 10 bases. CDR3 length: 14 residues. The CDR3 DNA follows: TGTGCCAGCAGCTTAGGGGTGGGACAGGCTGGAGCTTTCTTT. It encodes CASSLGVGQAGAFF.

The chain links TRBV18 to TRBJ2-5, with 8 bases aligning to TRBD1. The germline V gene encodes CDR1 KGHSH and CDR2 LQKENI. The CDR3 contains 15 residues. The junction had 5 bases not matched to a gene; V was cut back by 1 base and J by 4 bases. The CDR3 sequence is CASSPLQGAGETQYF. The CDR3 DNA reads TGTGCCAGCTCACCACTGCAGGGGGCTGGAGAGACCCAGTACTTC.

V and J are TRBV7-2 and TRBJ2-5; 7 bases match TRBD2. This CDR3 is built from 16 residues. V lost 6 bases and J lost 1; bases outside the gene matches: 11. The germline CDR1 and CDR2 sequences are SGHTA and FQGNSA. The CDR3: CASSPGLAGFQETQYF. DNA for the CDR3: TGTGCCAGCAGTCCCGGTTTAGCGGGTTTCCAAGAGACCCAGTACTTC.

The chain uses TRBV5-1 and TRBJ2-7; the match to TRBD2 covers 10 bases. The germline V gene has CDR1 SGHRS and CDR2 YFSETQ. The V segment lost 0 bases and the J segment 2 bases; nucleotides outside the gene matches: 2. This CDR3 contains 15 residues. The CDR3 DNA sequence: TGCGCCAGCAGCTTGGATCTAGCGGGAGCCTACGAGCAGTACTTC. Translating gives CASSLDLAGAYEQYF. Looking up the rest from reference TRBV5-1 and TRBJ2-7 gives the full variable domain: KAGVTQTPRYLIKTRGQQVTLSCSPISGHRSVSWYQQTPGQGLQFLFEYFSETQRNKGNFPGRFSGRQFSNSRSEMNVSTLELGDSALYLCASSLDLAGAYEQYFGPGTRLTVT.

J is TRBJ1-2 and V is TRBV10-3; D ambiguous. The CDR3 runs to 13 residues. CDR1 and CDR2 (germline): ENHRY, SYGVKD. V lost 2 bases to trimming and J lost 5 bases, with 9 bases between them. Written as DNA, the CDR3 is TGTGCCATCAGTGAGCTGTCACATTATGGCTACACCTTC. Protein product: CAISELSHYGYTF.

The rearrangement uses TRBV4-1 and TRBJ1-2; maybe TRBD1 (6 bases). Germline V gives CDR1 MGHRA, CDR2 YSYEKL. V lost 5 bases to trimming and J lost 3 bases, with 10 bases between them. This CDR3 comprises 13 residues. The CDR3 loop reads CASSLQGHYGYTF. The DNA of the CDR3 is TGCGCCAGCAGCTTACAGGGCCACTATGGCTACACCTTC.

On this clone itself: The same CDR3 is also encoded by other DNA sequences in this sample. This chain uses TRBV27 with TRBJ2-2, with D perhaps matching TRBD1 or TRBD2 (5 bases each). CDR1 is MNHEY, CDR2 SMNVEV, per germline (reference sequence). The CDR3 extends over 13 amino acids. V shed 6 bases and J shed 6 bases, with 11 bases lying between them. This chain's CDR3 is CASSLLGAGELFF. CDR3 sequence (DNA): TGTGCCAGCAGCCTGCTGGGGGCCGGGGAGCTGTTTTTT.

This chain joins TRBV6-1 and TRBJ2-7, with 10 bases lining up with TRBD2. CDR1 is MNHNS and CDR2 is SASEGT in the germline V gene. CDR3 length: 17 residues. The trim removed 2 bases at V and 4 bases at J, leaving 11 bases unmatched. The DNA of the CDR3 is TGTGCCAGCAGTGAATGGACGTCTAGCGGGGGAGTTTACGAGCAGTACTTC. This encodes CASSEWTSSGGVYEQYF.

V gene TRBV6-5 combines with J gene TRBJ2-7, with D possibly being TRBD2 (6 bases). V lost 0 bases, J lost 0 bases, and 12 bases lay in between. Germline-derived CDR1 and CDR2 are MNHEY and SVGAGI. The CDR3 contains 16 residues. CDR3 amino acids: CASSYSPTRPSYEQYF. In nucleotides, the CDR3 is TGTGCCAGCAGTTACTCCCCGACTAGGCCCTCCTACGAGCAGTACTTC.

Remarks on this clone: Relative to the germline gene, one junction end is altered; a read error may explain this. V gene TRBV2 combines with J gene TRBJ1-4, with no clear D. The CDR3 runs 10 residues. From germline, CDR1 is SNHLY and CDR2 FYNNEI. This chain's CDR3 is CASSEDSPVF. Written as DNA, the CDR3 is TGTGCCAGCAGTGAAGACAGTCCGGTTTTT.

This clone was seen a single time. V is TRBV9 and J is TRBJ2-7, with D uncertain. This CDR3 is 13 amino acids long. Per germline, CDR1 SGDLS and CDR2 YYNGEE. The V end was cut by 1 base, the J end by 6 bases, with 11 bases between. The CDR3 sequence is CASSVSWTSEQYF. DNA for the CDR3: TGTGCCAGCAGCGTATCGTGGACCTCCGAGCAGTACTTC.

The chain combines TRBV5-6 with TRBJ2-7; no definite D call. In germline, CDR1 is SGHDT, CDR2 YYEEEE. The V end was cut by 0 bases, the J end by 3 bases, with 19 bases between. The CDR3 consists of 17 residues. The CDR3 reads CASSLGLMIAENYEQYF. DNA of the CDR3: TGTGCCAGCAGCTTGGGTCTAATGATCGCCGAGAACTACGAGCAGTACTTC.